A single sample gave rise to the 19 T cell receptor beta chains below, sequenced in a study of blood T cell repertoires in COVID-19. Only in-frame clones appear in the TCRdb table, and some are missing; sequencing was by immunoSEQ multiplex PCR. The table lists some 150,000 clones, around 80% of them singletons. The material sequenced was PBMCs or T cells enriched from blood (not recorded which). The receptors shown here come from a woman in her forties or fifties who had recovered from COVID-19.

This clone was seen repeatedly, ten times or more. In nucleotides, the CDR3 is TGCGCCAGCAGCCGATCGGGACAGGGGAACACTGAAGCTTTCTTT. It specifies CASSRSGQGNTEAFF. V usage is TRBV5-1 and J usage is TRBJ1-1; 9 bases align to TRBD1. Germline trimming cut 4 bases from V and 1 base from J; bases unmatched to any gene: 5. The CDR3 length is 15 residues. CDR1 SGHRS and CDR2 YFSETQ come from the germline V gene.

The V gene is TRBV5-1, the J gene TRBJ2-2; a weak D match, TRBD2 (5 bases). There are 15 residues in the CDR3. V gave up 4 bases and J gave up 4 bases, with 14 bases separating them. The V gene's germline CDR1 is SGHRS and CDR2 YFSETQ. The DNA for the CDR3 is TGCGCCAGCAGCCCACCCGGGGTGCCCACCGGGGAGCTGTTTTTT. This translates into CASSPPGVPTGELFF. The complete variable domain, with remaining parts taken from reference TRBV5-1 and TRBJ2-2, reads KAGVTQTPRYLIKTRGQQVTLSCSPISGHRSVSWYQQTPGQGLQFLFEYFSETQRNKGNFPGRFSGRQFSNSRSEMNVSTLELGDSALYLCASSPPGVPTGELFFGEGSRLTVL.

This chain links TRBV6-5 with TRBJ1-1; D might be TRBD1 (6 bases). V lost 2 bases and J lost 8, with 6 bases in between. CDR1 is MNHEY, CDR2 SVGAGI, per germline. This CDR3 is 11 amino acids long. CDR3 loop: CASSYGQEAFF. The CDR3 nucleotides read TGTGCCAGCAGTTACGGACAGGAAGCTTTCTTT.

The DNA of the CDR3 is TGTGCCAGCAGGCGGGGTCGGGATCAGCCCCAGCATTTT. It codes for CASRRGRDQPQHF. The rearrangement uses TRBV5-6 and TRBJ1-5; D is unclear. Trimming removed 5 bases from V and 5 bases from J, with 11 bases in between. Looked up from germline, CDR1 is SGHDT and CDR2 is YYEEEE. The CDR3 is made up of 13 amino acids.

This sequence joins TRBV28 and TRBJ2-7; D is ambiguous. The CDR3 is made up of 15 amino acids. Between the trimmed V and J ends, which lost 6 bases and 3 bases, there was a span of 18 bases. Germline assignment: CDR1 MDHEN and CDR2 SYDVKM. In DNA, the CDR3 is TGTGCCAGCAGCCAAACGACATTCTTGGACTACGAGCAGTACTTC. Translating gives CASSQTTFLDYEQYF.

This clone was detected a few times. The genes are TRBV3-1 (or the pseudogene TRBV3-2) and TRBJ2-5, with 11 bases matching TRBD2. CDR3 length: 16 amino acids. CDR1 LGHDT and CDR2 YNNKEL come from the germline V gene (reference sequence). Trimming took 2 bases from V and 3 from J; bases not matched to a gene: 5. The CDR3 region has the DNA TGTGCCAGCAGCCAACTAGCGGGGGGCCTAGAAGAGACCCAGTACTTC. This sequence encodes CASSQLAGGLEETQYF.

The V gene is TRBV4-1, the J gene TRBJ2-5; TRBD1 matches at 8 bases. Trimming took 4 bases from V and 1 from J; bases not matched to a gene: 11. Per germline, CDR1 MGHRA and CDR2 YSYEKL. The CDR3 runs to 17 residues. The CDR3 region is CASSLKQGVGLQETQYF. In DNA, the CDR3 is TGCGCCAGCAGCCTAAAACAGGGGGTCGGCCTCCAAGAGACCCAGTACTTC.

This chain uses TRBV19 with TRBJ2-7; maybe TRBD1 (6 bases). The V end was cut by 1 base, the J end by 2 bases, with 9 bases between. Per germline, CDR1 LNHDA and CDR2 SQIVND (reference sequence). CDR3 length equals 14 residues. The CDR3 nucleotides are TGTGCCAGTAGTATAGCGGGACAAGCCTACGAGCAGTACTTC. Its protein product is CASSIAGQAYEQYF.

This clone has just a few counts. V is TRBV7-2 and J is TRBJ2-7, with D possibly being TRBD1 (8 bases). CDR1 and CDR2 from the germline V gene are SGHTA and FQGNSA. Trimming took 7 bases from V and 3 from J, leaving 19 bases between them. This CDR3 comprises 15 residues. CDR3 in DNA: TGTGCCAGCACCCTACAGGGGGGGGCGGTCTACGAGCAGTACTTC. Protein sequence: CASTLQGGAVYEQYF.

The gene calls are TRBV11-2 and TRBJ2-1, with TRBD2 matching over 7 bases. The CDR3 sequence is 16 residues long. The ends lost 7 bases at V and 7 bases at J; junction bases unmatched: 16. CDR1 and CDR2 from the germline V gene are SGHAT and FQNNGV. The CDR3 DNA sequence: TGTGCCAGCAACACCGGACGAGCGGGGAGAGTAAATGAGCAGTTCTTC. This translates into CASNTGRAGRVNEQFF.

DNA of the CDR3: TGCGCCAGCAGCTTGGAGGGCAGGGGGGACTCCTACGAGCAGTACTTC. This codes for CASSLEGRGDSYEQYF. This chain links TRBV5-1 with TRBJ2-7; possible D gene TRBD1, 7 bases. The V end was cut by 0 bases, the J end by 0 bases, with 13 bases between. The germline V gene has CDR1 SGHRS and CDR2 YFSETQ. The CDR3 contains 16 residues.

The chain is built from TRBV11-2 and TRBJ2-5; 7 nucleotides agree with TRBD1. The CDR3 runs 15 residues. In germline, CDR1 is SGHAT, CDR2 FQNNGV. V shed 5 bases, J shed 9 bases, and the junction held 15 bases outside the gene matches. The CDR3 spells CASSPGGGDTGAQYF. CDR3 sequence (DNA): TGTGCCAGCAGCCCAGGGGGTGGGGACACAGGGGCCCAGTACTTC.

This sequence joins TRBV5-1 and TRBJ2-7, with a possible D match to TRBD2 (7 bases). This CDR3 spans 15 amino acids. Germline loops: CDR1 SGHRS, CDR2 YFSETQ. Trimming removed 4 bases at V and 0 bases at J, with 14 bases between. CDR3 sequence (DNA): TGCGCCAGCAGCCCGAGGGGGGGTCCCTCCTACGAGCAGTACTTC. Its translation: CASSPRGGPSYEQYF.

V usage is TRBV6-5 and J usage is TRBJ1-2; 10 nucleotides line up with TRBD1. The germline V gene has CDR1 MNHEY and CDR2 SVGAGI. The CDR3 is 16 amino acids. Trimming cost V 2 bases and J 4 bases; bases outside gene matches: 7. CDR3 sequence reads: CASSYRMTGGGYGYTF. The CDR3 nucleotides read TGTGCCAGCAGTTACCGGATGACAGGGGGCGGCTATGGCTACACCTTC.

The chain uses TRBV9 and TRBJ1-1; D is uncertain. In germline, CDR1 is SGDLS, CDR2 YYNGEE. The CDR3 covers 12 residues. Trimming left V 0 bases short and J 11 bases short, with 11 bases between. This chain's CDR3 is CASSVAEGSAFF. CDR3 bases: TGTGCCAGCAGCGTAGCGGAGGGTTCGGCTTTCTTT. Full variable domain (remainder filled in from reference TRBV9 and TRBJ1-1): DSGVTQTPKHLITATGQRVTLRCSPRSGDLSVYWYQQSLDQGLQFLIQYYNGEERAKGNILERFSAQQFPDLHSELNLSSLELGDSALYFCASSVAEGSAFFGQGTRLTVV.

The rearrangement uses TRBV4-1 and TRBJ1-2, with a possible D match to TRBD1 (5 bases). Germline loops: CDR1 MGHRA, CDR2 YSYEKL. The CDR3 has 15 residues. Trimming left V 0 bases short and J 6 bases short, with 14 bases between. The CDR3 bases are TGCGCCAGCAGCCAAGATGGCAGCTCGGGGGATGGCTACACCTTC. Translation: CASSQDGSSGDGYTF.

V gene TRBV12-3 or TRBV12-4 combines with J gene TRBJ1-3; weak D call: TRBD1 (5 bases). V lost 7 bases, J lost 7 bases, and 14 bases lay in between. This CDR3 region has 13 residues. The CDR3 loop reads CASTRGGSNTIYF. For the CDR3, the DNA is TGTGCCAGCACCCGCGGGGGGAGTAACACCATATATTTT.

The V call is TRBV6-1, the J call TRBJ2-7; D call uncertain. The CDR3 covers 14 residues. Trimming pared 1 base from V and 3 bases from J, leaving 10 bases between. Looked up from germline, CDR1 is MNHNS and CDR2 is SASEGT. CDR3 in DNA: TGTGCCAGCAGTGAAGGGGCACTCAGCTACGAGCAGTACTTC. Protein product: CASSEGALSYEQYF.

There are a few counts of this clone. V gene TRBV12-3 or TRBV12-4 combines with J gene TRBJ1-2; D is unresolved. V was clipped by 4 bases and J by 3 bases, with 9 bases between them. The CDR3 totals 13 residues. This CDR3 is CASSSGLDYGYTF. The CDR3 nucleotides read TGTGCCAGCAGTTCCGGTCTGGACTATGGCTACACCTTC.